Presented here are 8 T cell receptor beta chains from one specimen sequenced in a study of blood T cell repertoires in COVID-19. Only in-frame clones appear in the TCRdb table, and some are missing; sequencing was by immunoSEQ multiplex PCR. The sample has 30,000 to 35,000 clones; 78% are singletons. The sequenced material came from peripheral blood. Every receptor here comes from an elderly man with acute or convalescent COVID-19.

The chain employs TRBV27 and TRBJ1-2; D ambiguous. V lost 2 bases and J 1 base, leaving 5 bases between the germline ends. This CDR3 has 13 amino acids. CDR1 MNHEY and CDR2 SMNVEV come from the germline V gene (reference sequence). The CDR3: CASSLVYNYGYTF. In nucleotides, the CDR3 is TGTGCCAGCAGTTTAGTCTATAACTATGGCTACACCTTC.

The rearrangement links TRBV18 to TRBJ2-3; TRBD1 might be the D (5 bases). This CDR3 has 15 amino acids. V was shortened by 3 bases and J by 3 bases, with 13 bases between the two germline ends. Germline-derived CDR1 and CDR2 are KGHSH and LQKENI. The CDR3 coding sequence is TGTGCCAGCTCACCCAGAGGACACTCTACAGATACGCAGTATTTT. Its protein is CASSPRGHSTDTQYF.

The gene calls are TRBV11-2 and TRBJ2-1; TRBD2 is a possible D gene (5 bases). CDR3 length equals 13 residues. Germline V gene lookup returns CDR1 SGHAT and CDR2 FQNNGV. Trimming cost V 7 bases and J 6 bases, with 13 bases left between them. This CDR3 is CASNRRGINEQFF. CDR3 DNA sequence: TGTGCCAGCAACAGAAGAGGGATCAATGAGCAGTTCTTC.

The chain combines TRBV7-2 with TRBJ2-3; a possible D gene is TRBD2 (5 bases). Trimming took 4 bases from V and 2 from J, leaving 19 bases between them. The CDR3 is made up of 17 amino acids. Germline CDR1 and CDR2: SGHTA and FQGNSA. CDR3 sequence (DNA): TGTGCCAGCAGCTCCTTGCCGTTGAGAGGGCTCACAGATACGCAGTATTTT. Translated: CASSSLPLRGLTDTQYF.

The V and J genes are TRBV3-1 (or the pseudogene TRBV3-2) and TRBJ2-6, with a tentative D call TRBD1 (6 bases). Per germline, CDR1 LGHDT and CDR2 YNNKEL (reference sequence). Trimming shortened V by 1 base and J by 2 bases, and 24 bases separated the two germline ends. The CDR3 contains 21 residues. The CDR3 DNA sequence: TGTGCCAGCAGCCAAGGTCTCCTCCGGGACACCCCCCCGCCTGGGGCCAACGTCCTGACTTTC. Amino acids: CASSQGLLRDTPPPGANVLTF.

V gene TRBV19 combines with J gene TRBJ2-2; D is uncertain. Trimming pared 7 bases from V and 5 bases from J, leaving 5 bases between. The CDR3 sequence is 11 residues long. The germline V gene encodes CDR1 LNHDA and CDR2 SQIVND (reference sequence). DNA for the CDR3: TGTGCCAGTACTCGGACCGGGGAGCTGTTTTTT. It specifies CASTRTGELFF.

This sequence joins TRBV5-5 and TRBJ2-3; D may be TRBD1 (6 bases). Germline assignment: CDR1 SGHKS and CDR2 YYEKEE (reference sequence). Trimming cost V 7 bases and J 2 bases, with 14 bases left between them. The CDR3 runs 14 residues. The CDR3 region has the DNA TGTGCCAGCGACGGAGCAGGGGCCACAGATACGCAGTATTTT. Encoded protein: CASDGAGATDTQYF.

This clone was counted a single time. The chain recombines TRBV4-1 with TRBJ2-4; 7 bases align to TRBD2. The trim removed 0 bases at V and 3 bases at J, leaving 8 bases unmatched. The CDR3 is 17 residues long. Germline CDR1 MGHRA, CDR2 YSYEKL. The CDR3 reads CASSQDGGSTGKNIQYF. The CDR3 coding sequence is TGCGCCAGCAGCCAAGACGGGGGGAGCACCGGCAAAAACATTCAGTACTTC.